This T cell receptor (beta chain) was obtained from a study of T cells after somatic rescue of genetic block. Assay used: immunoSEQ multiplex PCR; TCRdb lists only in-frame clones, some missing. This repertoire shows approximately 70,000 clones, approximately 91% found once; its top ten account for approximately 3%. This CDR3 comprises 16 residues. V lost 1 base to trimming and J lost 7 bases; unmatched junction nucleotides: 4. Germline V lookup: CDR1 SSHAT, CDR2 FNYEAQ (reference sequence). The sequencing input was peripheral blood mononuclear cells (PBMCs). The source of this sequence is a young man. The chain joins TRBV7-7 to TRBJ2-1, with 13 bases lining up with TRBD2. The CDR3 DNA reads TGTGCCAGCAGCTTAGGACTAGCGGGAGGAGTTAATGAGCAGTTCTTC. This encodes CASSLGLAGGVNEQFF.